Presented here are 26 T cell receptor beta chains from one specimen sequenced in a study of cytomegalovirus exposure and HLA in healthy donors. The PCR used 60 Vbeta and 13 Jbeta primers. Repertoires were generated with immunoSEQ multiplex PCR, while TCRdb's copy carries only in-frame clones and drops some. The data contain 110,000 to 150,000 clones, more than 9.5% of them singletons. Sequencing used PBMCs. Receptors originate from a man in his fifties or sixties in good health and CMV-seronegative.

This chain joins TRBV7-2 and TRBJ2-1, with 9 bases that match TRBD2. The CDR3 is 14 amino acids. The germline V gene encodes CDR1 SGHTA and CDR2 FQGNSA. V gave up 5 bases and J gave up 9 bases; unmatched junction bases: 8. The CDR3 DNA reads as TGTGCCAGCAGCCGAGGCGGGGGGGCTTCTGAGCAGTTCTTC. It codes for CASSRGGGASEQFF.

This clone occurred a few times. This rearrangement joins TRBV28 to TRBJ1-2; 11 bases line up with TRBD1. Germline loops: CDR1 MDHEN, CDR2 SYDVKM. CDR3 length: 15 residues. The J segment lost 5 bases and the V segment lost 4 bases, leaving 6 bases of the junction unmatched. DNA for the CDR3: TGTGCCAGCAGTTCGACCGGGACAGGGGGTTATGGCTACACCTTC. Protein sequence: CASSSTGTGGYGYTF.

The chain has TRBV19 and TRBJ1-2; D may be TRBD1 (6 bases). The CDR3 contains 16 residues. From germline, CDR1 is LNHDA and CDR2 SQIVND (reference sequence). The ends were cut back, 5 bases at V and 0 bases at J, with 16 bases in the middle. The CDR3 region is CASSEFFGTTNYGYTF. CDR3 sequence (DNA): TGTGCCAGTAGTGAGTTCTTTGGGACAACTAACTATGGCTACACCTTC.

For the CDR3, the DNA is TGTGCCAGCAGCCCAGCAGGAGCGGGGAGTGCGGAGACCCAGTACTTC. Translation gives CASSPAGAGSAETQYF. The V gene is TRBV7-6, the J gene TRBJ2-5, with TRBD2 matching 7 bases. The trim removed 5 bases at V and 5 bases at J, leaving 14 bases unmatched. The CDR3 runs to 16 residues. Germline V lookup: CDR1 SGHVS, CDR2 FNYEAQ.

This clone was seen more than once but under ten times. The chain joins TRBV4-1 to TRBJ2-7, with 7 bases aligning to TRBD2. Trimming cost V 0 bases and J 3 bases; bases outside gene matches: 8. This CDR3 comprises 16 residues. CDR1 is MGHRA and CDR2 is YSYEKL in the germline V gene. The CDR3: CASSQDNALADYEQYF. The CDR3 DNA is TGCGCCAGCAGCCAAGATAACGCCCTAGCGGACTACGAGCAGTACTTC.

The J gene is TRBJ1-1, the V gene TRBV29-1, with D perhaps matching TRBD1 (5 bases). Germline V gene data show CDR1 as SQVTM and CDR2 as ANQGSEA. Trimming left V 4 bases short and J 0 bases short, with 12 bases between. The CDR3 totals 14 residues. The CDR3 protein is CSVARGGMNTEAFF. As DNA, the CDR3 is TGCAGCGTTGCCCGCGGGGGGATGAACACTGAAGCTTTCTTT.

This clone has only a few counts. This sequence joins TRBV5-1 and TRBJ2-5; TRBD2 matches 8 bases. CDR1 SGHRS and CDR2 YFSETQ come from the germline V gene. The CDR3 consists of 17 residues. The V and J ends lost 4 bases and 2 bases, in that order; junction bases with no gene match: 13. CDR3 protein: CASSPQPAGATQETQYF. Here the CDR3 DNA reads TGCGCCAGCAGCCCGCAACCAGCGGGAGCAACTCAAGAGACCCAGTACTTC.

The sample holds a few counts of this clone. This chain connects TRBV30 to TRBJ2-1; tentative D call: TRBD2 (6 bases). In germline, CDR1 is GTSNPN, CDR2 SVGIG (reference sequence). This CDR3 is 13 amino acids long. V lost 2 bases to trimming and J lost 5 bases, with 10 bases between them. CDR3 sequence: CAWSPGTHNEQFF. CDR3 bases: TGTGCCTGGAGTCCCGGGACTCACAATGAGCAGTTCTTC.

This clone was observed a handful of times. V gene TRBV28 combines with J gene TRBJ2-1; possibly TRBD2 for D (5 bases). V lost 10 bases and J lost 0, with 13 bases in between. From germline, CDR1 is MDHEN and CDR2 SYDVKM. There are 14 residues in the CDR3. The CDR3 nucleotides read TGTGCCACCCAGAGCGGCTACTCCTACAATGAGCAGTTCTTC. Amino acid sequence: CATQSGYSYNEQFF.

This clone turned up a few times. The J gene is TRBJ1-6, the V gene TRBV6-5; D call uncertain. Germline assignment: CDR1 MNHEY and CDR2 SVGAGI. V lost 0 bases, J lost 7 bases, and 13 bases lay in between. The CDR3 contains 16 residues. The CDR3 here is CASSYSLGGRNSPLHF. The CDR3 DNA reads TGTGCCAGCAGTTACTCGTTAGGCGGTAGGAATTCACCCCTCCACTTT.

This clone turned up a few times. V gene TRBV19 combines with J gene TRBJ1-1, with 9 positions matching TRBD1. The CDR3 extends over 14 amino acids. The ends lost 8 bases at V and 6 bases at J; junction bases unmatched: 10. The germline V gene encodes CDR1 LNHDA and CDR2 SQIVND (reference sequence). CDR3 DNA: TGTGCCAGTTCTCGGGACAGGGCATTCCCTGAAGCTTTCTTT. This gives the protein CASSRDRAFPEAFF.

V and J are TRBV30 and TRBJ1-4; 9 bases are shared with TRBD1. CDR1 and CDR2 (germline): GTSNPN, SVGIG (reference sequence). Trimming at V came to 7 bases and at J to 7 bases, leaving 7 bases not matched to a gene. The CDR3 runs to 13 residues. The DNA for the CDR3 is TGTGCCTTTAACAGGGGGCAAGCTGAAAAACTGTTTTTT. Translation gives CAFNRGQAEKLFF.

This clone was recorded a few times. The rearrangement links TRBV6-5 to TRBJ1-1; D is perhaps TRBD1 (5 bases). Germline V lookup: CDR1 MNHEY, CDR2 SVGAGI. Deletions cut 6 bases from V and 1 base from J, with 12 bases between. This CDR3 is 14 amino acids long. This CDR3 is CASSGVGGNTEAFF. For the CDR3, the DNA is TGTGCCAGCAGCGGGGTCGGGGGGAACACTGAAGCTTTCTTT.

The genes are TRBV7-9 and TRBJ2-3; D not resolved. The CDR3 is made up of 14 amino acids. V gave up 7 bases and J gave up 1 base, with 12 bases separating them. Per the germline V gene, CDR1 is SEHNR and CDR2 is FQNEAQ (reference sequence). The CDR3 is CASKAPLGTDTQYF. The CDR3 DNA reads as TGTGCCAGCAAAGCCCCCCTGGGCACAGATACGCAGTATTTT.

This clone appeared a few times. V is TRBV6-1 and J is TRBJ2-3; 7 bases map to TRBD2. The V gene's germline CDR1 is MNHNS and CDR2 SASEGT. The V gene end was trimmed by 4 bases and the J gene end by 4 bases; junction bases not matched to a gene: 8. This CDR3 is 15 amino acids long. In nucleotides, the CDR3 is TGTGCCAGCAGTGGGCAGGGAGGGAGTCCAGATACGCAGTATTTT. Translated, it gives CASSGQGGSPDTQYF.

This clone was seen only a few times. The rearrangement joins TRBV5-1 to TRBJ2-6; a weak D match, TRBD1 (6 bases). V was pared by 2 bases and J by 2 bases, with 20 bases between. Germline V gives CDR1 SGHRS, CDR2 YFSETQ. The CDR3 extends over 19 amino acids. In DNA, the CDR3 is TGCGCCAGCAGCTTCGGGCAGGGGAGCCTAACCCCTGGGGCCAACGTCCTGACTTTC. Residues: CASSFGQGSLTPGANVLTF.

The chain joins TRBV7-8 to TRBJ2-1, with D perhaps matching TRBD1 (6 bases). The germline gives CDR1 SGHVS, CDR2 FQNEAQ. The CDR3 is 14 residues long. The V and J ends lost 2 bases and 6 bases respectively, with 11 bases between them. CDR3 coding DNA: TGTGCCAGCAGCTTACGCGACAGGATCAATGAGCAGTTCTTC. Translation: CASSLRDRINEQFF.

The chain joins TRBV6-5 to TRBJ2-3, with a tentative D call TRBD2 (6 bases). Trimming removed 0 bases from V and 3 bases from J, with 13 bases in between. CDR1 is MNHEY, CDR2 SVGAGI, per germline. The CDR3 consists of 16 residues. The CDR3 region has the DNA TGTGCCAGCAGTTACTCAGGGGCCGCGGGGACAGATACGCAGTATTTT. Its translation is CASSYSGAAGTDTQYF.

The chain carries TRBV2 and TRBJ2-1, with 15 nucleotides matching TRBD2. Germline CDR1 is SNHLY and CDR2 is FYNNEI. With 6 bases clipped from V and 5 bases from J, the junction kept 8 bases outside the gene matches. The CDR3 is 17 residues long. In nucleotides, the CDR3 is TGTGCCAGCAGGAGGGGGACTAGCGGGGGGAAACACAATGAGCAGTTCTTC. Its protein is CASRRGTSGGKHNEQFF.

This clone was found a few times. This chain joins TRBV5-1 and TRBJ2-1, with 15 bases identical to TRBD2. J gave up 5 bases and V 2 bases, and 2 bases lay outside the gene matches. The CDR3 is made up of 16 amino acids. CDR1 SGHRS and CDR2 YFSETQ come from the germline V gene. CDR3 DNA: TGCGCCAGCAGCTTAGGACTAGCGGGAGGGAACAATGAGCAGTTCTTC. It translates to CASSLGLAGGNNEQFF.

This clone was picked up a small number of times. V and J are TRBV25-1 and TRBJ2-7; TRBD2 matches 10 bases. Per the germline V gene, CDR1 is MGHDK and CDR2 is SYGVNS. CDR3 length: 13 amino acids. The trim removed 8 bases at V and 2 bases at J, leaving 3 bases unmatched. CDR3 sequence (DNA): TGTGCCAGCGGGACTAGCGTAGCCTACGAGCAGTACTTC. Amino acids: CASGTSVAYEQYF.

The rearrangement joins TRBV7-9 to TRBJ2-7; 7 positions match TRBD1. The CDR3 spans 13 residues. V gave up 1 base and J gave up 7 bases; unmatched junction bases: 4. Germline V gene lookup returns CDR1 SEHNR and CDR2 FQNEAQ (reference sequence). The CDR3 DNA follows: TGTGCCAGCAGCTTAGAAGGCAGGGGGGAGCAGTACTTC. Its protein product is CASSLEGRGEQYF.

The rearrangement uses TRBV5-1 and TRBJ2-5; TRBD2 agrees at 7 bases. In germline, CDR1 is SGHRS, CDR2 YFSETQ. The CDR3 has 14 amino acids. The J segment lost 4 bases and the V segment lost 2 bases, leaving 5 bases of the junction unmatched. Here the CDR3 DNA reads TGCGCCAGCAGCTTCACGGGGAGGGCAGAGACCCAGTACTTC. Its translation: CASSFTGRAETQYF.

This clone occurred a few times. The rearrangement links TRBV6-1 to TRBJ2-5, with 11 bases matching TRBD2. The CDR3 sequence is 15 residues long. The ends lost 7 bases at V and 5 bases at J; junction bases unmatched: 9. Germline CDR1 MNHNS, CDR2 SASEGT. The CDR3 loop reads CASMSGTSGAETQYF. In DNA form, the CDR3 reads TGTGCCAGCATGAGTGGGACTAGCGGCGCGGAGACCCAGTACTTC.

This clone turned up a few times. Other DNA sequences in the sample encode the same CDR3. The chain couples TRBV19 to TRBJ1-4; no clear D. Germline assignment: CDR1 LNHDA and CDR2 SQIVND (reference sequence). This CDR3 region has 17 residues. Trimming removed 4 bases at V and 1 base at J, with 16 bases between. In nucleotides, the CDR3 is TGTGCCAGTAGTAAGGTTTCGGGGAGAGTAACTAATGAAAAACTGTTTTTT. This gives the protein CASSKVSGRVTNEKLFF.

This clone was found a few times. The chain combines TRBV2 with TRBJ2-7; possible D gene TRBD1, 6 bases. This CDR3 region has 18 residues. Looked up from germline, CDR1 is SNHLY and CDR2 is FYNNEI. Trimming took 2 bases from V and 4 from J, leaving 24 bases between them. CDR3 in amino acids: CASSELWTADPISYEQYF. CDR3 sequence (DNA): TGTGCCAGCAGTGAATTATGGACAGCAGACCCCATCTCTTACGAGCAGTACTTC.